This record covers a single TCR beta chain. It has no known antigen specificity. No base qualities exist here, and no much larger clone lies one base off it. Starting 14 to 28 days after the autologous transplant, patients began checkpoint therapy, which included ipilimumab at 1 mg/kg intravenously on day 1 of selected weeks. The nivolumab dose was 3 mg/kg intravenously, delivered on day 1 of weeks 1, 4, 7, 10, and every two weeks through week 26. The study was a Phase Ib clinical trial testing combined checkpoint inhibition with ipilimumab and nivolumab as consolidation after autologous stem cell transplantation. The library relied on the immunoSEQ multiplex PCR assay. What TCRdb holds here is the immuneACCESS table cut down to in-frame rearrangements. Part of the clones is not present; checked against another copy, under half of the missing clones reflect an unresolved V gene, and the others are unexplained. The sample includes some 87,000 clones, with 75% to 85% observed a single time. Roughly 2.2% of the sample is held by the ten biggest clonotypes.

This specimen comes from a study of ipilimumab plus nivolumab after autologous stem cell transplantation (dated by TCRdb to 2020 to 2023). Regarding the research as a whole: A median of roughly 5 ipilimumab doses and 8 or 9 nivolumab doses was received by trial patients. The DLBCL cohort included primary refractory and relapsed disease, with 18-month progression-free survival of roughly 85% and 28% respectively. The trial enrolled patients with high-risk diffuse large B cell lymphoma, mature T cell lymphoma, or multiple myeloma undergoing autologous transplant. The intent-to-treat population of the trial was made up of a few dozen patients. The paper's findings and limits, for the study overall: Combined checkpoint inhibition as post-transplant consolidation was concluded by the authors to appear tolerable. The authors stated that profiles of the T cell receptor repertoire, regulatory T cell phenotype and gut microbiota provided a biologic rationale for studying this approach further.

V and J lose 5 bases and 0 bases, and a span of 13 bases separates them. From cysteine to phenylalanine, the CDR3 is 15 amino acids long. Just CDR3 DNA is preserved here, 45 bases in frame from base 1. The germline V gene (reference sequence) supplies CDR1 LNHDA and CDR2 SQIVND. Sequenced material: PBMCs, taken in a trial of ipilimumab plus nivolumab as post-transplant consolidation. Recombination connected TRBV19 to TRBJ1-1; the D gene is possibly TRBD1, with 6 bases matching. The receptor was derived from a male donor with diffuse large B-cell lymphoma. The CDR3 protein sequence reads: CASSADRLMNTEAFF. The nucleotides are TGTGCCAGTAGTGCAGACAGGTTAATGAACACTGAAGCTTTCTTT.